These T cell receptor beta chains were read from a single sample in a study of monozygotic twins with inflammatory bowel disease. TCRdb reprocessed the 5' RACE reads and reports one entry per CDR3 protein, with no DNA. Its table records under 200,000 distinct CDR3 sequences. Material for sequencing was blood. The receptors derive from a human donor with ulcerative colitis or Crohn's disease, or a healthy co-twin of an affected twin (not recorded which). CDR3s include the opening cysteine and the closing phenylalanine or tryptophan. Where a row states a size, it is once, few, many or the class of an expanded clone; other rows omit it.

size	V	J	CDR3
-	TRBV30	TRBJ1-3	CAWGTGNTIYF
-	TRBV29-1	TRBJ2-7	CSGGQGISYEQYF
-	TRBV30	TRBJ2-1	CACRTSGSYNEQFF
-	TRBV4-1	TRBJ2-7	CASSQTSGSIYEQYF
-	TRBV29-1	TRBJ2-3	CSVAPASTDTQYF
-	TRBV5-6	TRBJ1-1	CASSLFGTRRTEAFF
-	TRBV5-1	TRBJ2-1	CASRFAREVHDEQFF
-	TRBV5-1	TRBJ2-1	CASSPYTTSGRAREQFF
-	TRBV11-2	TRBJ1-5	CASSLAPGDQPQHF
-	TRBV5-1	TRBJ2-1	CASSYGTDNNEQFF
-	TRBV4-1	TRBJ1-2	CASSQDSGSLYGYTF
-	TRBV4-2	TRBJ2-3	CASSQEAQPDTQYF
-	TRBV15	TRBJ1-5	CATSRDGGDSNQPQHF
medium-sized	TRBV6-1	TRBJ2-7	CASSEKPSGSSRAYEQYF
-	TRBV7-3	TRBJ2-3	CASSSGTYSTQYF
-	TRBV11-2	TRBJ2-1	CASSPGTSGRIKPSYNEQFF
-	TRBV12-2	TRBJ1-1	CASRQTRDMRMNTEAFF
-	TRBV7-3	TRBJ2-5	CASSPLAGGQETQYF
-	TRBV11-2	TRBJ1-2	CASSLDPAGWNYGYTF
-	TRBV20-1	TRBJ1-2	CSAPGQGARGYTF
-	TRBV27	TRBJ2-6	CASSPSGANVLTF
-	TRBV6-5	TRBJ2-1	CASSSIRGAAYNEQFF
-	TRBV6-6	TRBJ1-5	CASSFQGAGKPQHF
-	TRBV10-3	TRBJ2-7	CAIRGSGRAYEQYF
-	TRBV6-1	TRBJ1-4	CASSEASGRGEKLFF
-	TRBV18	TRBJ1-1	CASSPGDRGPGTEAFF
-	TRBV5-1	TRBJ2-7	CASSSGQPKNEQYF
-	TRBV4-3	TRBJ2-3	CASSQEGLAGGADTQYF
-	TRBV28	TRBJ2-4	CASGLGPVQVENIQYF
-	TRBV12-3/TRBV12-4	TRBJ1-5	CASRTGNQPQHF
-	TRBV20-1	TRBJ2-1	CSAYGTSNGYNEQFF
-	TRBV4-2	TRBJ2-1	CASSSTTGNEQFF
-	TRBV29-1	TRBJ2-1	CSVEEGGNNEQFF
-	TRBV5-1	TRBJ2-1	CASSLKLAGGNEQFF
-	TRBV4-1	TRBJ2-7	CASSQAPSGIYEQYF
-	TRBV11-1	TRBJ2-6	CASSFGVRLGSGANVLTF
-	TRBV18	TRBJ2-7	CASSPTSISPPYEQYF
-	TRBV6-5	TRBJ2-7	CASSYARQAPNSYEQYF
-	TRBV30	TRBJ2-1	CAWSQYPLDGAEQFF
-	TRBV30	TRBJ2-2	CAWSPGRASNTGSCFF
-	TRBV19	TRBJ1-5	CASSVSGPNQPQHF
-	TRBV20-1	TRBJ1-4	CSARRIEKLFF
-	TRBV5-1	TRBJ2-7	CASSLAILAGGAYDEQYF
-	TRBV15	TRBJ2-7	CATSTTDYYEQYF